The 27 T cell receptor beta chains reported below all come from one sample, sequenced in a study of shared clonotypes between healthy human individuals. Only in-frame clones appear in the TCRdb table, and some are missing; sequencing was by immunoSEQ multiplex PCR. The sample contains 2,500,000 or so clones, 93% of which appear only once. The sequenced sample consisted of naive CD4+ T cells from PBMCs. The subset here: CD45RA+ positively selected. All receptors derive from a young man in good health. Some clones in this sample may be carry-over from other donors' samples.

The rearrangement uses TRBV19 and TRBJ2-3, with TRBD2 matching over 11 bases. Germline lookup yields CDR1 LNHDA and CDR2 SQIVND (reference sequence). This CDR3 is built from 17 residues. The V gene end was trimmed by 0 bases and the J gene end by 3 bases; junction bases not matched to a gene: 5. CDR3 region: CASSIDLLAGVTDTQYF. The CDR3, as DNA: TGTGCCAGTAGTATAGATTTACTAGCGGGAGTAACAGATACGCAGTATTTT.

The genes are TRBV28 and TRBJ2-3; a possible D gene is TRBD2 (6 bases). Germline loops: CDR1 MDHEN, CDR2 SYDVKM. This CDR3 comprises 17 residues. CDR3 nucleotide sequence: TGTGCATCGACCGGGACTGAGGAAAGTCCTAGCACAGATACGCAGTATTTT. The encoded protein is CASTGTEESPSTDTQYF.

V is TRBV18 and J is TRBJ2-2, with no clear D. CDR3 length: 15 amino acids. Looked up from germline, CDR1 is KGHSH and CDR2 is LQKENI. Between the trimmed V and J ends, which lost 2 bases and 7 bases, there was a span of 14 bases. The CDR3 sequence is CASSPEALAVGELFF. In DNA form, the CDR3 reads TGTGCCAGCTCACCAGAGGCGCTGGCAGTCGGGGAGCTGTTTTTT.

The genes are TRBV19 and TRBJ2-5; 12 bases match TRBD2. This CDR3 spans 15 amino acids. Germline values: CDR1 LNHDA, CDR2 SQIVND (reference sequence). The V and J ends lost 1 base and 5 bases, in that order; junction bases with no gene match: 2. CDR3 DNA: TGTGCCAGTAGTATAGGACTAGCGGGAGCGGAGACCCAGTACTTC. Amino acids: CASSIGLAGAETQYF.

This clone showed up just once. Here the CDR3 DNA reads TGTGCCAGCACCCCCAGGGGCCCTACTATTTACGAGCAGTACTTC. Translated: CASTPRGPTIYEQYF. V is TRBV21-1 and J is TRBJ2-7; TRBD1, as called in the table, went unchecked against the DNA. TRBV21-1 is described as a pseudogene. The CDR3 runs to 15 residues.

The chain carries TRBV15 and TRBJ2-1; 12 bases are a match to TRBD2. Trimming cost V 0 bases and J 9 bases; bases outside gene matches: 6. The CDR3 runs to 16 residues. Looked up from germline, CDR1 is LNHNV and CDR2 is YYDKDF (reference sequence). CDR3 residues: CATSRDTLAGGSEQFF. CDR3 coding DNA: TGTGCCACCAGCAGAGATACGCTAGCGGGAGGGAGTGAGCAGTTCTTC. The entire variable domain, with the rest obtained from reference TRBV15 and TRBJ2-1, is as follows: DAMVIQNPRYQVTQFGKPVTLSCSQTLNHNVMYWYQQKSSQAPKLLFHYYDKDFNNEADTPDNFQSRRPNTSFCFLDIRSPGLGDTAMYLCATSRDTLAGGSEQFFGPGTRLTVL.

This chain joins TRBV30 and TRBJ2-7; no clear D gene. The CDR3 covers 12 residues. The germline V and J ends were trimmed by 0 bases and 6 bases, with 9 bases remaining between them. Germline CDR1 is GTSNPN and CDR2 is SVGIG (reference sequence). CDR3 residues: CAWSVLVAEQYF. The CDR3 DNA sequence: TGTGCCTGGAGTGTTCTGGTTGCCGAGCAGTACTTC.

V is TRBV28 and J is TRBJ2-1; D call uncertain. Deletions cut 5 bases from V and 0 bases from J, with 11 bases between. The CDR3 length is 15 residues. From germline, CDR1 is MDHEN and CDR2 SYDVKM. The CDR3 sequence: CASSPTTSSYNEQFF. CDR3 DNA sequence: TGTGCCAGCAGTCCTACCACAAGCTCCTACAATGAGCAGTTCTTC.

In this sample, this clone turned up a few times. Other DNA sequences from this sample encode an identical CDR3 as well. V gene TRBV5-1 combines with J gene TRBJ2-3; D is unresolved. Trimming removed 2 bases from V and 0 bases from J, with 4 bases in between. From germline, CDR1 is SGHRS and CDR2 YFSETQ. CDR3 length: 13 residues. The CDR3 is CASSLTSTDTQYF. CDR3 DNA: TGCGCCAGCAGCTTAACTAGCACAGATACGCAGTATTTT.

The chain employs TRBV27 and TRBJ1-2; D gene uncertain. The V end lost 3 bases, the J end lost 2 bases, and 7 bases lay between the germline ends. The CDR3 is 13 amino acids. CDR1 is MNHEY, CDR2 SMNVEV, per germline (reference sequence). Here the CDR3 DNA reads TGTGCCAGCAGTTTTGTCCAGAACTATGGCTACACCTTC. This codes for CASSFVQNYGYTF.

V is TRBV10-2 and J is TRBJ2-7; D possibly corresponds to TRBD1 (5 bases). Between the trimmed V and J ends, which lost 4 bases and 2 bases, there was a span of 9 bases. From germline, CDR1 is WSHSY and CDR2 SAAADI. This CDR3 contains 13 residues. CDR3 coding DNA: TGCGCCAGCAGTGTTAAGGGGACCTACGAGCAGTACTTC. It codes for CASSVKGTYEQYF.

For this clone: This same CDR3 is encoded by further DNA sequences in the sample. This chain links TRBV2 with TRBJ2-2; D is undetermined. Germline CDR1 SNHLY, CDR2 FYNNEI. This CDR3 is 11 amino acids long. Trimming cost V 4 bases and J 6 bases, with 3 bases left between them. CDR3: CASSAAGELFF. CDR3 in DNA: TGTGCCAGCAGTGCCGCCGGGGAGCTGTTTTTT.

This clone has only one observation. This sample also contains other DNA sequences that code for the same CDR3. The chain uses TRBV7-2 and TRBJ2-7; D gene uncertain. Trimming took off 1 base at V and 3 bases at J, with 7 bases between the two ends. This CDR3 has 13 residues. Per germline, CDR1 SGHTA and CDR2 FQGNSA. This chain's CDR3 is CASSLDWGYEQYF. CDR3 sequence (DNA): TGTGCCAGCAGCTTAGATTGGGGCTACGAGCAGTACTTC.

This chain connects TRBV13 to TRBJ1-2; D possibly corresponds to TRBD1 (5 bases). The V end was cut by 6 bases, the J end by 7 bases, with 18 bases between. Germline loops: CDR1 PRHDT, CDR2 FYEKMQ (reference sequence). The CDR3 extends over 14 amino acids. The DNA of the CDR3 is TGTGCCAGCAGGAGGGCAGGGATTTTGCTTGGCTACACCTTC. Its protein is CASRRAGILLGYTF.

The genes are TRBV6-6 and TRBJ2-7; no reliable D call. The CDR3 spans 14 residues. The V gene lost 2 bases and the J gene lost 0 bases, with 8 bases spanning the gap. Per germline, CDR1 MNHNY and CDR2 SVGAGI (reference sequence). DNA for the CDR3: TGTGCCAGCAGTTACGGGATCTCCTCCTACGAGCAGTACTTC. It specifies CASSYGISSYEQYF.

This chain uses TRBV5-1 with TRBJ2-5, with 10 bases fitting TRBD2. With 4 bases clipped from V and 1 base from J, the junction kept 7 bases outside the gene matches. The CDR3 extends over 16 amino acids. Germline V gene data show CDR1 as SGHRS and CDR2 as YFSETQ. CDR3 coding DNA: TGCGCCAGCAGCCGGGGCACTAGCGGGATCCAAGAGACCCAGTACTTC. As protein: CASSRGTSGIQETQYF.

About this clone itself: The limits of the CDR3 on the DNA are not certain, so only TCRdb's listed CDR3 is given. This chain uses TRBV21-1 with TRBJ2-2; TRBD2 is the table's D call, not checked against the DNA. TRBV21-1 is a pseudogene. The CDR3 comprises 15 residues, both ends counted. CDR3 loop: CASGFGGGNTGELFF.

This rearrangement joins TRBV5-1 to TRBJ1-1; TRBD1 matches at 9 bases. This CDR3 spans 16 amino acids. V lost 4 bases and J lost 0; bases outside the gene matches: 7. Germline loops: CDR1 SGHRS, CDR2 YFSETQ. CDR3 amino acids: CASSRQGDRLNTEAFF. CDR3 in DNA: TGCGCCAGCAGCCGACAGGGGGACCGTTTGAACACTGAAGCTTTCTTT.

This chain joins TRBV6-1 and TRBJ2-5; D is ambiguous. Trimming pared 6 bases from V and 1 base from J, leaving 15 bases between. This CDR3 spans 15 amino acids. CDR1 and CDR2 from the germline V gene are MNHNS and SASEGT. CDR3 sequence reads: CASRGMVPAQETQYF. The CDR3 region has the DNA TGTGCCAGCAGGGGAATGGTGCCAGCCCAAGAGACCCAGTACTTC.

The genes are TRBV7-2 and TRBJ1-5; D is uncertain. Between the trimmed V and J ends, which lost 5 bases and 2 bases, there was a span of 19 bases. Germline V lookup: CDR1 SGHTA, CDR2 FQGNSA. The CDR3 contains 17 residues. The CDR3 loop reads CASSTTGSGGRNQPQHF. CDR3 nucleotide sequence: TGTGCCAGCAGCACCACCGGGTCGGGTGGGCGCAATCAGCCCCAGCATTTT.

The chain employs TRBV5-6 and TRBJ1-2; a possible D gene is TRBD1 (5 bases). Germline V gene lookup returns CDR1 SGHDT and CDR2 YYEEEE. The CDR3 is 13 residues long. Trimming cost V 5 bases and J 4 bases, with 12 bases left between them. In DNA, the CDR3 is TGTGCCAGCAGTAGGGACGGACCCTATGGCTACACCTTC. Translation: CASSRDGPYGYTF.

Written as DNA, the CDR3 is TGTGCCAGCAATCTCCAGGGTTTCGAACTGTTTTTT. Translation: CASNLQGFELFF. The gene calls are TRBV28 and TRBJ1-4, with D possibly matching TRBD1 (5 bases). The length of the CDR3 is 12 residues. Germline CDR1 reads MDHEN; CDR2 reads SYDVKM. The germline V and J ends were trimmed by 7 bases and 12 bases, with 15 bases remaining between them.

Here the CDR3 reads CASMRGVTSMNTEAFF. CDR3 bases: TGTGCCAGCATGCGGGGGGTGACAAGTATGAACACTGAAGCTTTCTTT. V and J are TRBV28 and TRBJ1-1; the D gene is possibly TRBD1 (5 bases). In germline, CDR1 is MDHEN, CDR2 SYDVKM. This CDR3 spans 16 amino acids. V was pared by 7 bases and J by 0 bases, with 18 bases between. Full variable domain (missing parts from reference TRBV28 and TRBJ1-1): DVKVTQSSRYLVKRTGEKVFLECVQDMDHENMFWYRQDPGLGLRLIYFSYDVKMKEKGDIPEGYSVSREKKERFSLILESASTNQTSMYLCASMRGVTSMNTEAFFGQGTRLTVV.

This chain links TRBV29-1 with TRBJ1-2; possible D gene TRBD1, 5 bases. V lost 4 bases and J 8 bases, leaving 14 bases between the germline ends. CDR3 size: 12 residues. CDR1 is SQVTM, CDR2 ANQGSEA, per germline. Written as DNA, the CDR3 is TGCAGCGTTGCGCAGGGAGGTGGGGGCTACACCTTC. It translates to CSVAQGGGGYTF.

The J gene is TRBJ2-3, the V gene TRBV5-4; 16 bases agree with TRBD2. The CDR3 has 19 residues. V was clipped by 5 bases and J by 4 bases; unmatched bases: 13. Germline V gives CDR1 SGHNT, CDR2 YYREEE (reference sequence). The CDR3 loop is CASRPGLAGGPVNADTQYF. For the CDR3, the DNA is TGTGCCAGCAGACCGGGACTAGCGGGAGGGCCTGTCAACGCAGATACGCAGTATTTT.

This chain joins TRBV7-9 and TRBJ2-3; D perhaps matches TRBD1 (5 bases). Between the trimmed V and J ends, which lost 1 base and 2 bases, there was a span of 13 bases. Germline V gene lookup returns CDR1 SEHNR and CDR2 FQNEAQ (reference sequence). This CDR3 comprises 16 residues. CDR3 nucleotide sequence: TGTGCCAGCAGCTTAGGCGAAGGGGAAATCACAGATACGCAGTATTTT. It translates to CASSLGEGEITDTQYF.

This clone has a single count. The rearrangement uses TRBV27 and TRBJ1-4; 11 bases align to TRBD1. The junction had 12 bases not matched to a gene; V was cut back by 5 bases and J by 10 bases. The length of the CDR3 is 16 residues. Germline CDR1 is MNHEY and CDR2 is SMNVEV (reference sequence). The DNA of the CDR3 is TGTGCCAGCAGTCAAACCGGGACAGGGGGTTTAGGAAAACTGTTTTTT. It yields the protein CASSQTGTGGLGKLFF.